The 13 T cell receptor beta chains below were found in one sample sequenced in a study of T cells after yellow fever vaccination. TCRdb re-derived calls from the 5' RACE reads in MiXCR, one entry per CDR3 protein. The profile shows some 560,000 distinct CDR3 sequences, 19% of them singletons. Source: PBMCs, taken 15 days after the yellow fever booster vaccination. All receptors come from a man aged 25 to 40 who received the YFV17D yellow fever vaccine.

The rearrangement links TRBV5-1 to TRBJ2-5; 10 nucleotides align to TRBD2. From germline, CDR1 is SGHRS and CDR2 YFSETQ. The ends lost 2 bases at V and 4 bases at J; junction bases unmatched: 8. This CDR3 region has 16 residues. The DNA for the CDR3 is TGCGCCAGCAGCTTAGCGGGAGGGCCAGTAAGAGAGACCCAGTACTTC. This codes for CASSLAGGPVRETQYF.

This clonotype was detected a few times. The CDR3 DNA follows: TGTGCCAGCAGCTGGGGGGGACACCAAGAGACCCAGTACTTC. It yields the protein CASSWGGHQETQYF. The genes are TRBV5-8 and TRBJ2-5; the match to TRBD2 covers 7 bases. CDR3 length: 14 residues. The V gene's germline CDR1 is SGHTS and CDR2 YDEGEE. Germline trimming cut 3 bases from V and 0 bases from J; bases unmatched to any gene: 2.

This clonotype was counted between two and nine times. The chain uses TRBV4-3 and TRBJ2-1; D remains ambiguous. The CDR3 is 15 residues long. Germline V gene sequence: CDR1 LGHNA, CDR2 YSLEER. V lost 0 bases, J lost 3 bases, and 9 bases lay in between. The DNA of the CDR3 is TGCGCCAGCAGCCAAGAGGAGAGGTTCTACAATGAGCAGTTCTTC. Translated, it gives CASSQEERFYNEQFF.

This clonotype was found a few times. The rearrangement uses TRBV12-3 or TRBV12-4 and TRBJ2-4; TRBD2 might be the D (6 bases). Trimming left V 5 bases short and J 7 bases short, with 12 bases between. This CDR3 has 13 residues. DNA for the CDR3: TGTGCCAGCAGTCAACCGGGAGCTAACATTCAGTACTTC. This gives the protein CASSQPGANIQYF.

The V and J genes are TRBV7-9 and TRBJ1-6; D gene ambiguous. Germline V gives CDR1 SEHNR, CDR2 FQNEAQ (reference sequence). The CDR3 extends over 14 amino acids. The V end was cut by 3 bases, the J end by 0 bases, with 3 bases between. This CDR3 is CASSFSSYNSPLHF. CDR3 DNA sequence: TGTGCCAGCAGCTTTAGCTCCTATAATTCACCCCTCCACTTT.

The genes are TRBV12-3 or TRBV12-4 and TRBJ2-1; no definite D call. The CDR3 consists of 14 residues. The ends were cut back, 3 bases at V and 9 bases at J, with 15 bases in the middle. The CDR3 DNA sequence: TGTGCCAGCAGTTTCCTCTCAGTTCCGACTGAGCAGTTCTTC. It translates to CASSFLSVPTEQFF.

This clonotype was detected only a few times. The chain is built from TRBV29-1 and TRBJ1-1; D is unclear. Trimming cost V 2 bases and J 0 bases, with 7 bases left between them. CDR1 is SQVTM, CDR2 ANQGSEA, per germline. CDR3 size: 13 residues. The CDR3 region has the DNA TGCAGCGTTGAAACAGCTATGAACACTGAAGCTTTCTTT. It encodes CSVETAMNTEAFF.

The chain uses TRBV20-1 and TRBJ2-7, with D perhaps matching TRBD1 (5 bases). The CDR3 contains 11 residues. Trimming stripped 7 bases from V and 6 bases from J, with 13 bases between. Germline V gene data show CDR1 as DFQATT and CDR2 as SNEGSKA (reference sequence). CDR3 DNA sequence: TGCAGTGAAGGGGATTTTGGCGAGCAGTACTTC. Protein sequence: CSEGDFGEQYF.

The chain links TRBV29-1 to TRBJ2-3; D uncertain. Germline loops: CDR1 SQVTM, CDR2 ANQGSEA. This CDR3 contains 10 residues. The ends were cut back, 6 bases at V and 6 bases at J, with 7 bases in the middle. The CDR3 nucleotides read TGCAGCGTGTCTGAGGATACGCAGTATTTT. It is translated as CSVSEDTQYF.

This clonotype has a handful of counts. The gene calls are TRBV10-3 and TRBJ2-3; 8 bases line up with TRBD2. Germline loops: CDR1 ENHRY, CDR2 SYGVKD. V lost 0 bases to trimming and J lost 3 bases; unmatched junction nucleotides: 8. CDR3 size: 17 residues. The CDR3 coding sequence is TGTGCCATCAGTGAGTCGGGACTAGTCGAGGGGACAGATACGCAGTATTTT. Translating it yields CAISESGLVEGTDTQYF.

The chain is built from TRBV3-1 and TRBJ1-5; tentative D call: TRBD1 (5 bases). Germline V gene sequence: CDR1 LGHDT, CDR2 YNNKEL (reference sequence). Trimming removed 3 bases at V and 5 bases at J, with 8 bases between. This CDR3 contains 13 residues. This chain's CDR3 is CASSQFRDQPQHF. In nucleotides, the CDR3 is TGTGCCAGCAGCCAGTTCAGGGATCAGCCCCAGCATTTT.

In its sample, this clonotype was seen a few times. CDR3 amino acids: CSAREINSYEQYF. The CDR3 region has the DNA TGCAGTGCTAGAGAAATCAACAGCTACGAGCAGTACTTC. The chain has TRBV20-1 and TRBJ2-7, with no clear D. Germline CDR1 reads DFQATT; CDR2 reads SNEGSKA (reference sequence). V lost 0 bases to trimming and J lost 3 bases, with 9 bases between them. CDR3 length: 13 amino acids.

The J gene is TRBJ2-5, the V gene TRBV5-4; the D gene is possibly TRBD2 (6 bases). Germline lookup yields CDR1 SGHNT and CDR2 YYREEE (reference sequence). This CDR3 is 16 amino acids long. The V and J ends lost 1 base and 2 bases respectively, with 15 bases between them. The CDR3 reads CASSLRTAGGQETQYF. CDR3 nucleotide sequence: TGTGCCAGCAGCTTGAGGACCGCCGGAGGGCAAGAGACCCAGTACTTC.